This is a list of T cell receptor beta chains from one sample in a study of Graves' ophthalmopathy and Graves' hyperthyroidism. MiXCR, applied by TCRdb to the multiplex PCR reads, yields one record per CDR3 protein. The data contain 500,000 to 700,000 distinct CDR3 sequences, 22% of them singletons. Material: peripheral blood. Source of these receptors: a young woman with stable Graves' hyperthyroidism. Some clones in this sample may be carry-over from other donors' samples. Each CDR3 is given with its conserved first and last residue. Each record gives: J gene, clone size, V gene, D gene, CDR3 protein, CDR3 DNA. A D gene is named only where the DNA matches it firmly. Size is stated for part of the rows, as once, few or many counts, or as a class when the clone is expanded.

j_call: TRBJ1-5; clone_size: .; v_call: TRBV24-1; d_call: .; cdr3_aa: CATSDSGQPQHF; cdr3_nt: TGTGCCACCAGTGATTCAGGTCAGCCCCAGCATTTT
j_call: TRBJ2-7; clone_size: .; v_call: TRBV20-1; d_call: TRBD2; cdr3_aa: CSAAGAYEQYF; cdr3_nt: TGCAGTGCGGCGGGAGCCTACGAGCAGTACTTC
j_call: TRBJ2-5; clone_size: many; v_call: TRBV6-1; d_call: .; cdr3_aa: CASSALAGGPGTQYF; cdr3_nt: TGTGCCAGCAGTGCCCTAGCCGGGGGGCCCGGGACCCAGTACTTC
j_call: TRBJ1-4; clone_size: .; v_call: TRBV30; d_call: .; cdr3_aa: CAWETEPNEKLFF; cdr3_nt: TGTGCCTGGGAGACAGAACCTAATGAAAAACTGTTTTTT
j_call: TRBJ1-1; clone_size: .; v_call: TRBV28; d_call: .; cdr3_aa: CASSFSAPQDTEAFF; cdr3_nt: TGTGCCAGCAGTTTTTCGGCCCCCCAGGACACTGAAGCTTTCTTT
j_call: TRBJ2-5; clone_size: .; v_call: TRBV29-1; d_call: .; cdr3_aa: CSVEEGGLETQYF; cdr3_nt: TGCAGCGTTGAAGAAGGGGGGCTGGAGACCCAGTACTTC
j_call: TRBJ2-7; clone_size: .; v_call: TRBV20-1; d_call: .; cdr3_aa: CSARDPGPGSGEQYF; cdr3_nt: TGCAGTGCTAGAGATCCGGGACCGGGATCGGGAGAGCAGTACTTC
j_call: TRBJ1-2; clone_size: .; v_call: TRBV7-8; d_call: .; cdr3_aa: CASSLDGGLLVNTF; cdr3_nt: TGTGCCAGCAGCCTGGACGGAGGCCTTTTGGTCAACACCTTC
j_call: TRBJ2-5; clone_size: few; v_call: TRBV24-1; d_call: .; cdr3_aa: CATSDSVETQYF; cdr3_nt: TGTGCCACCAGTGATTCCGTCGAGACCCAGTACTTC
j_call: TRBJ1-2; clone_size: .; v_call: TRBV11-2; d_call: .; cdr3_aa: CASRRLQGVDYGYTF; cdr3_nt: TGTGCCAGCAGACGGCTACAGGGAGTTGACTATGGCTACACCTTC
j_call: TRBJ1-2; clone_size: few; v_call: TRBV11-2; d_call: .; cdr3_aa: CASSLGAGGGYTF; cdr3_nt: TGTGCCAGCAGCTTAGGCGCGGGAGGAGGCTACACCTTC
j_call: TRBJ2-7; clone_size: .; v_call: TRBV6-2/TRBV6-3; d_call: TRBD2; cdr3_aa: CASSWGTSEAYEQYF; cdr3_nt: TGTGCCAGCAGTTGGGGGACTAGCGAGGCCTACGAGCAGTACTTC
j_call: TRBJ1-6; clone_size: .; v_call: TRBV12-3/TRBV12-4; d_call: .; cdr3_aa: CASSLDPKGYSPLHF; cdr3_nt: TGTGCCAGCAGTTTAGATCCAAAGGGATATTCACCCCTCCACTTT
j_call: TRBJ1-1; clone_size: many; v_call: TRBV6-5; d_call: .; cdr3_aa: CASSSLGLLNTEAFF; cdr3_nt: TGTGCCAGCAGTTCCCTGGGACTCTTGAACACTGAAGCTTTCTTT
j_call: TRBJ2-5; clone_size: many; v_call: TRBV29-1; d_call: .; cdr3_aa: CSVVQGQETQYF; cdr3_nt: TGCAGCGTTGTTCAGGGCCAAGAGACCCAGTACTTC
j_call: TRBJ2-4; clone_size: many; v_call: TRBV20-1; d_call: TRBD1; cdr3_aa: CSAGTGKDIQYF; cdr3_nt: TGCAGTGCAGGGACAGGGAAAGACATTCAGTACTTC
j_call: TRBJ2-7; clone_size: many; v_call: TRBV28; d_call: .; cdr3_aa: CASGVLSYEQYF; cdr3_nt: TGTGCTTCGGGAGTACTCTCCTACGAGCAGTACTTC
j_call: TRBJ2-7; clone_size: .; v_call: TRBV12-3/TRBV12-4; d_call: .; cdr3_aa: CASSDMSYEQYF; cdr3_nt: TGTGCCAGCAGTGATATGAGCTACGAGCAGTACTTC
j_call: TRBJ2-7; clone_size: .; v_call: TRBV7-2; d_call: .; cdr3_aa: CASSPGTGTGEQYF; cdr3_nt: TGTGCCAGCAGCCCAGGGACGGGCACAGGGGAGCAGTACTTC
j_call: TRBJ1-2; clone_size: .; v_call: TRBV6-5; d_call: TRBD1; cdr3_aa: CASSYSRTGFPYGYTF; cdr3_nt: TGTGCCAGCAGTTACTCAAGGACAGGTTTTCCCTATGGCTACACCTTC
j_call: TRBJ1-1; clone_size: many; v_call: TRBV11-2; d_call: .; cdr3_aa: CASSLQGPEAFF; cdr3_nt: TGTGCCAGCAGCTTACAGGGACCTGAAGCTTTCTTT
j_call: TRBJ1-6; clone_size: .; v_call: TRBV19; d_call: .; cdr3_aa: CASSRRTEQYNSPLHF; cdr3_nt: TGTGCCAGTAGTAGACGGACGGAACAATATAATTCACCCCTCCACTTT
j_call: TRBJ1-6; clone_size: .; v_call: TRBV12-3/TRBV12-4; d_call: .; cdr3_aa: CASSSRQVYNSHLHF; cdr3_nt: TGTGCCAGCAGTTCCCGACAGGTTTATAATTCACACCTCCACTTT
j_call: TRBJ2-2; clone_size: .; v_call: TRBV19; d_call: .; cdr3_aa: CASTWENTGELFF; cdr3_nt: TGTGCCAGTACCTGGGAGAACACCGGGGAGCTGTTTTTT
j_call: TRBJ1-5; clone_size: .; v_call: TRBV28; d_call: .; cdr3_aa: CASSLYQPQHF; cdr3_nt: TGTGCCAGCAGCCTATATCAGCCCCAGCATTTT
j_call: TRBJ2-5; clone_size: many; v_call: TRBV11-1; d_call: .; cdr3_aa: CASSSTGRHQETQYF; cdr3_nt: TGTGCCAGCAGCAGTACAGGACGACACCAAGAGACCCAGTACTTC
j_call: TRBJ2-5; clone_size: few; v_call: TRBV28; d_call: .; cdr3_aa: CASTHRTGGETQYF; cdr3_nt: TGTGCCAGCACCCATCGAACCGGTGGAGAGACCCAGTACTTC
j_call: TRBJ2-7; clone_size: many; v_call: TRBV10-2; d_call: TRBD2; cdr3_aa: CASRTASGTTYEQYF; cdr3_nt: TGCGCCAGCAGGACGGCTAGCGGAACCACCTACGAGCAGTACTTC
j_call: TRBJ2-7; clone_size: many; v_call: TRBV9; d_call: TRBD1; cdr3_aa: CASSLSGQTTYEQYF; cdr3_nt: TGTGCCAGCAGCCTATCGGGACAGACCACCTACGAGCAGTACTTC
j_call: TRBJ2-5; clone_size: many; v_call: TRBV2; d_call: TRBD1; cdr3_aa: CASSMTGGIETQYF; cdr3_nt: TGTGCCAGCAGCATGACAGGGGGAATAGAGACCCAGTACTTC
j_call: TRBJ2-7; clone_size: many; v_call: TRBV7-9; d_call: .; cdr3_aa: CASTLGTQYEQYF; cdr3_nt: TGTGCCAGCACCCTAGGGACTCAATACGAGCAGTACTTC
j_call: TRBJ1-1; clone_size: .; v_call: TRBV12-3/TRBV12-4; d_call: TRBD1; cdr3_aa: CASSLTASGGMDTEAFF; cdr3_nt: TGTGCCAGCAGTTTAACAGCCTCAGGGGGCATGGACACTGAAGCTTTCTTT
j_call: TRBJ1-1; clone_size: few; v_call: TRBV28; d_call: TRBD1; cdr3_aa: CASSLPGQGGTEAFF; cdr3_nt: TGTGCCAGCAGTTTACCCGGACAGGGAGGGACTGAAGCTTTCTTT
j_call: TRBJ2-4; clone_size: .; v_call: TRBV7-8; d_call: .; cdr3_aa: CASSDLGGRAIKNIQYF; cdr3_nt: TGTGCCAGCAGCGATCTAGGGGGGCGAGCCATCAAAAACATTCAGTACTTC
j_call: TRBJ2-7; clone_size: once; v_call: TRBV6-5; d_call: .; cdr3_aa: CASSYSIIRGDQYF; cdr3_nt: TGCGCCAGCAGTTACTCTATCATCAGGGGGGATCAGTACTTC
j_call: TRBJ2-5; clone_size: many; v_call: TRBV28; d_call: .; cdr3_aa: CATAPGGVQETQYF; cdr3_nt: TGTGCCACCGCTCCGGGGGGCGTCCAAGAGACCCAGTACTTC
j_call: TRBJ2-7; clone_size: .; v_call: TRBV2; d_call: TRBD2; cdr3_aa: CASSAPWSSGTIVPPDEQYF; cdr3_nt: TGTGCCAGCAGTGCACCCTGGTCTAGCGGAACCATCGTACCCCCCGACGAGCAGTACTTC
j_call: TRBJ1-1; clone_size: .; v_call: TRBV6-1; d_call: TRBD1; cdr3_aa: CASRNYGQGDTEAFF; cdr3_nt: TGTGCCAGCAGAAACTATGGACAGGGTGACACTGAAGCTTTCTTT
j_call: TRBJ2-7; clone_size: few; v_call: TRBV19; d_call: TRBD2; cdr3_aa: CASSNGGLAGEQYF; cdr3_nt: TGTGCCAGTAGCAATGGGGGACTAGCTGGCGAGCAGTACTTC
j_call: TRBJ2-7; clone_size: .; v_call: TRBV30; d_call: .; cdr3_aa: CAWSVPHDEQYF; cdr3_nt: TGTGCCTGGAGTGTACCCCACGACGAGCAGTACTTC
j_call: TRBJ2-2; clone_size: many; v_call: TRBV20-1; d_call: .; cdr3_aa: CSAPIRDGTYPTGELFF; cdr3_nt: TGCAGTGCTCCGATCCGAGACGGCACTTATCCCACCGGGGAGCTGTTTTTT
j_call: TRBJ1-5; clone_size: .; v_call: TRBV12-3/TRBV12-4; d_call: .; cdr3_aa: CASSLLADQPHHF; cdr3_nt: TGTGCCAGCAGTTTACTGGCGGATCAGCCCCATCATTTT
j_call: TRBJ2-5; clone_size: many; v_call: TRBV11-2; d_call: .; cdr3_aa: CASSSRNGGMETQYF; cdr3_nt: TGTGCCAGCAGCTCAAGAAACGGAGGGATGGAGACCCAGTACTTC
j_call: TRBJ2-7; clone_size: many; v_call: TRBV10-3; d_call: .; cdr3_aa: CAIRHEFSYEQYF; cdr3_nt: TGTGCCATCAGACACGAGTTCTCCTACGAGCAGTACTTC
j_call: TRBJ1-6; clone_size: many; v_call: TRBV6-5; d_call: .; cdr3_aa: CASSYVSPNGPSPLHF; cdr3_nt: TGTGCCAGCAGTTACGTGTCTCCCAATGGCCCTTCACCCCTCCACTTT
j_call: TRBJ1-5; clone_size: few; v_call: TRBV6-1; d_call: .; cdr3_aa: CASSAEHNQPQHF; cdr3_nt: TGTGCCAGCAGTGCAGAACACAATCAGCCCCAGCATTTT
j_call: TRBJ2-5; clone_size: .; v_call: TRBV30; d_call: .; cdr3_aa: CAWRGGPTWKTQHF; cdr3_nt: TGTGCCTGGAGGGGTGGGCCCACCTGGAAGACCCAGCACTTC
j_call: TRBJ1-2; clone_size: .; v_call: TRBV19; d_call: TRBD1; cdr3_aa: CASSRARTGRNYGYTF; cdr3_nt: TGTGCCAGTAGTCGGGCCCGGACAGGACGTAACTATGGCTACACCTTC
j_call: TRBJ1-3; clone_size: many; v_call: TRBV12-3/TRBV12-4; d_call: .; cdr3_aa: CASSSPGSGNTIYF; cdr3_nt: TGTGCCAGCAGTTCGCCAGGGTCTGGAAACACCATATATTTT